Described below is a single TCR beta chain sequence and its context. The specificity of this receptor is unknown. One base away there is no much larger clone; base qualities are not given. This record comes from a study of blood T cell repertoires in COVID-19 (dated by TCRdb to the early 2020s). Looking at the study overall: Samples from collaborators originated in the United States, Italy and Spain and spanned both the acute and convalescent phases of COVID-19. The material from the prospective study consisted of cDNA or gDNA derived from T cells, B-cell-depleted T cells, or PBMCs. Subjects who had been exposed to COVID-19, were actively infected with it, or had recovered from it provided the deeply sampled blood TCRbeta repertoires that made up the dataset. The repertoires were made available in a free public database intended to serve as a resource for research on the immune response to SARS-CoV-2. Samples were obtained from the ongoing ImmuneRACE study (first 160 participants) and from 1,254 subjects provided by 6 global collaborators. The sample metadata nearly always contained a de-identified subject ID, COVID-19 status, age in years and sex. Where available, HLA class I and class II types were taken from metadata supplied by the sample provider and were not determined by assay-based typing.

Broader findings and caveats from the paper: Clinical and demographic metadata were provided uncurated, with the amount varying by source and participant.

The CDR3 measures 15 amino acids from cysteine to phenylalanine. The kept DNA is CDR3 alone, 45 bases in frame from the first base. V is pruned by 5 bases and J by 7 bases, leaving 10 bases of the junction without a gene match. Per the germline V gene (reference sequence), MNHEY is the CDR1 and SMNVEV is the CDR2. The immunoSEQ Assay, a bias-controlled multiplex PCR, was used to amplify TCRbeta CDR3 regions from genomic DNA. Per the source publication's procedure: The number of nucleated cells in each sample was estimated by amplification of reference gene primers within the assay. To quantify the absolute abundance of each unique TCRbeta CDR3 rearrangement, sequence reads were collapsed and filtered. For each sample, productive Simpson clonality was calculated by taking the square root of Simpson's diversity index across productive rearrangements. TCRdb stores this immuneACCESS table with in-frame sequences only. Part of the clones is absent; in the studies checked, under half of the shortfall reflects unresolved V genes, and no reason is known for the rest. That table is the source of V, J and clone size, and D and trimming were worked out from the DNA. The sample records about 59,000 clones, roughly 87% of which are singletons. The top ten hold approximately 5.1% of the sample.

Each collaborating institution followed its own protocols to collect whole blood in K2EDTA tubes. For TCRbeta analysis, collaborator samples were shipped as frozen whole blood, as isolated PBMCs, or as DNA extracted from either sample type. The sequenced sample was peripheral blood. The clonotype originates from a man older than 75 in a cohort sampled during active COVID-19. The sequence links TRBV27 to TRBJ1-5, with TRBD1 matching 8 junction bases. This receptor has the CDR3 CASSPNQGAGQPQHF. The DNA sequence is TGTGCCAGCAGTCCCAACCAGGGGGCAGGACAGCCCCAGCATTTT.